The rows below give T cell receptor beta chains drawn from one sample of a study of human T cells and chemical hapten exposure. TCRdb itself ran the RACE reads through MiXCR, one entry per CDR3 protein. The sample shows about 190,000 distinct CDR3 sequences, about 22% of them seen only once. The specimen was whole blood, collected in connection with sensitization to the hapten diphenylcyclopropenone (DPC). Receptor source: a woman aged 40 to 50 with alopecia areata. Some clones in this sample may be carry-over from other donors' samples. Each CDR3 is given with its conserved first and last residue. The order of the fields is CDR3 DNA, CDR3 protein, J gene, clone size, V gene, D gene, CDR3 length. The D gene is left open where the match is weak. Expanded clones are given a class, and other clones once, few, many or no size at all.

CDR3 DNA: TGTGCCAGCAGCTGGGCTAGCGGTAGCTACGAGCAGTACTTC; CDR3 protein: CASSWASGSYEQYF; J gene: TRBJ2-7; clone size: NA; V gene: TRBV7-2; D gene: TRBD2; CDR3 length: 14
CDR3 DNA: TGCGCCAGCAGCCAGGGGGCAGGACCACGGGATGAGCAGTTCTTC; CDR3 protein: CASSQGAGPRDEQFF; J gene: TRBJ2-1; clone size: NA; V gene: TRBV4-3; D gene: NA; CDR3 length: 15
CDR3 DNA: TGCGCCAGCAGCCAAGTGGGCCGGGGACAGGGGGGGCATGAGCAGTTCTTC; CDR3 protein: CASSQVGRGQGGHEQFF; J gene: TRBJ2-1; clone size: few; V gene: TRBV4-3; D gene: TRBD1; CDR3 length: 17
CDR3 DNA: TGTGCCAGCAGTACCGGTTCAGGCGTGAACACTGAAGCTTTCTTT; CDR3 protein: CASSTGSGVNTEAFF; J gene: TRBJ1-1; clone size: few; V gene: TRBV28; D gene: NA; CDR3 length: 15
CDR3 DNA: TGTGCCAGCTCACCGGTCGGGGACGGCTATGGCTACACCTTC; CDR3 protein: CASSPVGDGYGYTF; J gene: TRBJ1-2; clone size: few; V gene: TRBV18; D gene: NA; CDR3 length: 14
CDR3 DNA: TGTGCCAGCAGTTCCCCGACAGGGGGCACTGAAGCTTTCTTT; CDR3 protein: CASSSPTGGTEAFF; J gene: TRBJ1-1; clone size: NA; V gene: TRBV12-3/TRBV12-4; D gene: TRBD1; CDR3 length: 14
CDR3 DNA: TGCGCCAGCAGCTTGTCACAGGGGGCTGTAGAGACCCAGTACTTC; CDR3 protein: CASSLSQGAVETQYF; J gene: TRBJ2-5; clone size: NA; V gene: TRBV5-1; D gene: TRBD1; CDR3 length: 15
CDR3 DNA: TGCAGTGCTCCCGGGACTAGCGGGAGAAATCGATACAATGAGCAGTTCTTC; CDR3 protein: CSAPGTSGRNRYNEQFF; J gene: TRBJ2-1; clone size: many; V gene: TRBV20-1; D gene: TRBD2; CDR3 length: 17
CDR3 DNA: TGTGCCATCAGTGAGTCTGGTCCTAACACCGGGGAGCTGTTTTTT; CDR3 protein: CAISESGPNTGELFF; J gene: TRBJ2-2; clone size: NA; V gene: TRBV10-3; D gene: NA; CDR3 length: 15
CDR3 DNA: TGTGCCAGCAGCCGTCTCCGGGGAGACCCTGGGGCCAACGTCCTGACTTTC; CDR3 protein: CASSRLRGDPGANVLTF; J gene: TRBJ2-6; clone size: NA; V gene: TRBV11-2; D gene: NA; CDR3 length: 17
CDR3 DNA: TGCAGCGTTGCAGGGAGCAATGGCTACACCTTC; CDR3 protein: CSVAGSNGYTF; J gene: TRBJ1-2; clone size: NA; V gene: TRBV29-1; D gene: NA; CDR3 length: 11
CDR3 DNA: TGTGCCAGCAGCTTAGGCCTGACACCTCCGTCCTACAATGAGCAGTTCTTC; CDR3 protein: CASSLGLTPPSYNEQFF; J gene: TRBJ2-1; clone size: many; V gene: TRBV7-2; D gene: NA; CDR3 length: 17
CDR3 DNA: TGTGCCAGCAGTCCGACAGGGGAGGATGAAAAACTGTTTTTT; CDR3 protein: CASSPTGEDEKLFF; J gene: TRBJ1-4; clone size: few; V gene: TRBV28; D gene: TRBD1; CDR3 length: 14
CDR3 DNA: TGTGCCAGCAGCTCTATTAGCGGGGGGCCAGATACGCAGTATTTT; CDR3 protein: CASSSISGGPDTQYF; J gene: TRBJ2-3; clone size: NA; V gene: TRBV7-2; D gene: TRBD2; CDR3 length: 15
CDR3 DNA: TGCAGTGCTCGTAGCGGGGCTAGCACAGATACGCAGTATTTT; CDR3 protein: CSARSGASTDTQYF; J gene: TRBJ2-3; clone size: NA; V gene: TRBV20-1; D gene: TRBD2; CDR3 length: 14
CDR3 DNA: TGTGCCAGCAGCGTAGCTCCAGGGCAAGACACCGGGGAGCTGTTTTTT; CDR3 protein: CASSVAPGQDTGELFF; J gene: TRBJ2-2; clone size: NA; V gene: TRBV9; D gene: NA; CDR3 length: 16
CDR3 DNA: TGTGCCAGCAGCCACGAAGGGCTAAGCTCCTACGAGCAGTACTTC; CDR3 protein: CASSHEGLSSYEQYF; J gene: TRBJ2-7; clone size: NA; V gene: TRBV3-1; D gene: NA; CDR3 length: 15
CDR3 DNA: TGCAGCGTTGAATCGCGGCCTTACGAGCAGTACTTC; CDR3 protein: CSVESRPYEQYF; J gene: TRBJ2-7; clone size: few; V gene: TRBV29-1; D gene: NA; CDR3 length: 12
CDR3 DNA: TGCGCCAGCGCTCCGGGACGGACTTCCTACGAGCAGTACTTC; CDR3 protein: CASAPGRTSYEQYF; J gene: TRBJ2-7; clone size: once; V gene: TRBV5-1; D gene: NA; CDR3 length: 14
CDR3 DNA: TGTGCCAGCAGCCAGGGGTCCGCCACAGATACGCAGTATTTT; CDR3 protein: CASSQGSATDTQYF; J gene: TRBJ2-3; clone size: few; V gene: TRBV6-2/TRBV6-3; D gene: NA; CDR3 length: 14
CDR3 DNA: TGTGCCAGCAGCTTAGACGGGGGACCTAACAATGAGCAGTTCTTC; CDR3 protein: CASSLDGGPNNEQFF; J gene: TRBJ2-1; clone size: many; V gene: TRBV7-2; D gene: NA; CDR3 length: 15
CDR3 DNA: TGTGCCAGCAAGGCAGGGACCTATGGCTACACCTTC; CDR3 protein: CASKAGTYGYTF; J gene: TRBJ1-2; clone size: many; V gene: TRBV28; D gene: NA; CDR3 length: 12
CDR3 DNA: TGTGCCAGCAGCTTCGACAGGGGCAGCACAGATACGCAGTATTTT; CDR3 protein: CASSFDRGSTDTQYF; J gene: TRBJ2-3; clone size: NA; V gene: TRBV5-6; D gene: TRBD1; CDR3 length: 15
CDR3 DNA: TGTGCCACCAGTCGGGCCTACAATGAGCAGTTCTTC; CDR3 protein: CATSRAYNEQFF; J gene: TRBJ2-1; clone size: few; V gene: TRBV24-1; D gene: NA; CDR3 length: 12
CDR3 DNA: TGCAGCGCTTATTTAGCGAGAACCCAAGAGACCCAGTACTTC; CDR3 protein: CSAYLARTQETQYF; J gene: TRBJ2-5; clone size: NA; V gene: TRBV29-1; D gene: NA; CDR3 length: 14